The next 11 T cell receptor beta chains were all read from a single sample in a study of T cells in tumors after PD-1 blockade. Some clones are missing from TCRdb's copy, which holds only in-frame ones; the method was immunoSEQ multiplex PCR. The sample contains about 19,000 clones, over 70% of which appear only once. This specimen was PBMCs, taken after anti-PD-1 therapy. The receptors here all came from a human donor with advanced basal cell or squamous cell carcinoma (not recorded which).

The chain is built from TRBV5-4 and TRBJ2-6, with D unclear. This CDR3 has 16 residues. Trimming stripped 0 bases from V and 1 base from J, with 8 bases between. In germline, CDR1 is SGHNT, CDR2 YYREEE (reference sequence). The chain's CDR3 is CASSLATASGANVLTF. CDR3 bases: TGTGCCAGCAGCTTGGCCACAGCTTCTGGGGCCAACGTCCTGACTTTC.

The chain recombines TRBV5-1 with TRBJ2-7; D is possibly TRBD1 or TRBD2 (7 bases each). The germline CDR1 and CDR2 sequences are SGHRS and YFSETQ. This CDR3 is 13 amino acids long. The V gene lost 2 bases and the J gene lost 4 bases, with 10 bases spanning the gap. The CDR3 protein is CASSFRGGYEQYF. The CDR3 DNA sequence: TGCGCCAGCAGCTTCAGGGGGGGTTACGAGCAGTACTTC. Full variable domain (remainder filled in from reference TRBV5-1 and TRBJ2-7): KAGVTQTPRYLIKTRGQQVTLSCSPISGHRSVSWYQQTPGQGLQFLFEYFSETQRNKGNFPGRFSGRQFSNSRSEMNVSTLELGDSALYLCASSFRGGYEQYFGPGTRLTVT.

The J gene is TRBJ2-6, the V gene TRBV15; possibly TRBD2 for D (6 bases). There are 17 residues in the CDR3. Germline CDR1 reads LNHNV; CDR2 reads YYDKDF (reference sequence). The ends were cut back, 3 bases at V and 1 base at J, with 13 bases in the middle. The CDR3 here is CATSRGGKVSGANVLTF. The CDR3 DNA sequence: TGTGCCACCAGCAGGGGGGGTAAGGTGTCTGGGGCCAACGTCCTGACTTTC.

This rearrangement joins TRBV7-9 to TRBJ2-7; the D gene is possibly TRBD2 (6 bases). CDR1 is SEHNR, CDR2 FQNEAQ, per germline (reference sequence). The CDR3 has 16 residues. Deletions cut 1 base from V and 2 bases from J, with 15 bases between. CDR3 bases: TGTGCCAGCAGCTTAGAAGGTAGCGGAAGACCCTACGAGCAGTACTTC. The encoded protein is CASSLEGSGRPYEQYF.

The genes are TRBV4-1 and TRBJ2-2; TRBD2 matches 13 bases. V lost 0 bases, J lost 0 bases, and 4 bases stayed unmatched. CDR3 length: 19 amino acids. Looked up from germline, CDR1 is MGHRA and CDR2 is YSYEKL. CDR3 DNA: TGCGCCAGCAGCCAAGAACGGACTAGCGGGGGCGCGAACACCGGGGAGCTGTTTTTT. It is translated as CASSQERTSGGANTGELFF.

V usage is TRBV3-1 (or the pseudogene TRBV3-2) and J usage is TRBJ1-2; D perhaps matches TRBD1 (5 bases). V lost 3 bases and J lost 4, with 9 bases in between. CDR1 is LGHDT, CDR2 YNNKEL, per germline (reference sequence). This CDR3 spans 13 amino acids. CDR3 coding DNA: TGTGCCAGCAGCCAGGGGGGTGCCTATGGCTACACCTTC. Translating gives CASSQGGAYGYTF.

The chain combines TRBV9 with TRBJ2-5; 9 bases match TRBD1. The germline CDR1 and CDR2 sequences are SGDLS and YYNGEE. This CDR3 has 14 residues. With 0 bases clipped from V and 6 bases from J, the junction kept 3 bases outside the gene matches. The CDR3 nucleotides read TGTGCCAGCAGCGTAGGGGGGACAGGGAAGACCCAGTACTTC. Encoded protein: CASSVGGTGKTQYF. The entire variable domain, with the rest obtained from reference TRBV9 and TRBJ2-5, is as follows: DSGVTQTPKHLITATGQRVTLRCSPRSGDLSVYWYQQSLDQGLQFLIQYYNGEERAKGNILERFSAQQFPDLHSELNLSSLELGDSALYFCASSVGGTGKTQYFGPGTRLLVL.

By share of the sample, this clone is medium-sized. The rearrangement uses TRBV5-4 and TRBJ2-1; 12 nucleotides line up with TRBD1. V was pared by 4 bases and J by 10 bases, with 15 bases of the junction left unmatched. Germline V lookup: CDR1 SGHNT, CDR2 YYREEE (reference sequence). This CDR3 has 17 residues. The CDR3 nucleotides are TGTGCCAGCAGCGGCCCACCGTCGGGACAGGGGGCAGGAGAGCAGTTCTTC. Translation: CASSGPPSGQGAGEQFF.

About this clone: At the DNA level, this CDR3 is encoded by other sequences in the same sample as well. The chain carries TRBV5-1 and TRBJ2-2; D is uncertain. Deletions cut 1 base from V and 1 base from J, with 8 bases between. This CDR3 has 15 residues. The germline V gene encodes CDR1 SGHRS and CDR2 YFSETQ. As DNA, the CDR3 is TGCGCCAGCAGCTTGAATAACTTGAACACCGGGGAGCTGTTTTTT. Protein sequence: CASSLNNLNTGELFF.

V gene TRBV19 combines with J gene TRBJ2-6, with D maybe TRBD1 (5 bases). Trimming shortened V by 6 bases and J by 2 bases, and 23 bases separated the two germline ends. This CDR3 region has 19 residues. Per the germline V gene, CDR1 is LNHDA and CDR2 is SQIVND (reference sequence). This CDR3 reads CASSRRAGIPVPGANVLTF. In nucleotides, the CDR3 is TGTGCCAGTAGCCGCCGGGCAGGGATCCCCGTTCCTGGGGCCAACGTCCTGACTTTC.

CDR3 sequence: CASSLVGVGIGGSSYNEQFF. CDR3 in DNA: TGTGCCAGCAGCTTAGTGGGGGTAGGGATCGGAGGTAGCTCCTACAATGAGCAGTTCTTC. The chain uses TRBV7-8 and TRBJ2-1; D may match TRBD1 or TRBD2 (5 bases each). Germline assignment: CDR1 SGHVS and CDR2 FQNEAQ. The CDR3 consists of 20 residues. Trimming removed 1 base from V and 0 bases from J, with 22 bases in between.